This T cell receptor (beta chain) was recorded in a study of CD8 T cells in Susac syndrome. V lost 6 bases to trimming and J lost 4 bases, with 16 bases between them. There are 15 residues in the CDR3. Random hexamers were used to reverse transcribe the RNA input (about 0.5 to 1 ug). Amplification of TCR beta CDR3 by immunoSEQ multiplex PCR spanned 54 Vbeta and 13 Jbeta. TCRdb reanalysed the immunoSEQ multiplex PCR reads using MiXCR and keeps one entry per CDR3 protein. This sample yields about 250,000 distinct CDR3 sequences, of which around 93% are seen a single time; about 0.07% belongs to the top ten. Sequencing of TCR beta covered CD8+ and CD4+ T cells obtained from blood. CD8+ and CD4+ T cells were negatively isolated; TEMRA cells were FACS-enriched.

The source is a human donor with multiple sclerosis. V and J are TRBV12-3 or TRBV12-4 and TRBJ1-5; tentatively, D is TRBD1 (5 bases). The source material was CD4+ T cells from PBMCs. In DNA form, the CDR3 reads TGTGCCAGCAGCAGAGGGGTCCCTAGTAATCAGCCCCAGCATTTT. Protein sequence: CASSRGVPSNQPQHF.